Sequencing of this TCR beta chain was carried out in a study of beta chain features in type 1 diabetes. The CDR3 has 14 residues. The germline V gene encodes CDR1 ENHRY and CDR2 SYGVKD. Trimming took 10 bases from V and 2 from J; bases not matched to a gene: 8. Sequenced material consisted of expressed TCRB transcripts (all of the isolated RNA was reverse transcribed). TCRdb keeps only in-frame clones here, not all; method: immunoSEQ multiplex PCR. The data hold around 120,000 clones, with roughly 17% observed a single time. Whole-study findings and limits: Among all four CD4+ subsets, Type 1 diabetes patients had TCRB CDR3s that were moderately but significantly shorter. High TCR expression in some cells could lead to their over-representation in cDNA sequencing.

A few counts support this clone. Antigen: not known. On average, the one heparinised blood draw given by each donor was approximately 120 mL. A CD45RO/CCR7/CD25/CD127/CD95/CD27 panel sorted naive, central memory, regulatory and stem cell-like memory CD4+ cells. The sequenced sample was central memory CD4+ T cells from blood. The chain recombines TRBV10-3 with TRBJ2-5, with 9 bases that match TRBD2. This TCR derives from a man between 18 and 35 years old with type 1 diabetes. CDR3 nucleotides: TGTGCCACCGGACTAGCGAGGACACAAGAGACCCAGTACTTC. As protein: CATGLARTQETQYF.